Described below is a single T cell receptor (beta chain) sequence and its context. This PCR relied on a set of 60 Vbeta primers and 13 Jbeta primers. The method was immunoSEQ multiplex PCR; TCRdb's version includes in-frame clones alone and lacks a portion of them. The table records around 180,000 clones, under 90% of them present only once. The data derive from a study of cytomegalovirus exposure and HLA in healthy donors. With 6 bases clipped from V and 5 bases from J, the junction kept 10 bases outside the gene matches. This CDR3 has 15 residues. The germline gives CDR1 MGHDK, CDR2 SYGVNS. V and J are TRBV25-1 and TRBJ2-1; 7 bases align to TRBD1. The material sequenced was PBMCs. This receptor was identified in a young man in good health and CMV-seronegative. This CDR3 reads CASSPDRAGNNEQFF. The CDR3 region has the DNA TGTGCCAGCAGCCCCGACAGGGCTGGAAACAATGAGCAGTTCTTC.